This is a list of T cell receptor beta chains from one sample in a study of T cell repertoires and HLA-DP antigens. Only in-frame clones appear in the TCRdb table, and some are missing; sequencing was by immunoSEQ multiplex PCR. The table shows roughly 120,000 clones, with 80% to 95% occurring only once. These receptors are not linked to any known antigen. Material for sequencing was CD4+ T cells from PBMCs. The receptors shown here come from a woman younger than 35 in good health and CMV-seronegative. CDR3s include the opening cysteine and the closing phenylalanine or tryptophan. A D gene is named only where the DNA matches it firmly. The size field is filled for only some rows; it gives once, few, many or a size class.

d_call clone_size j_call v_call cdr3_length cdr3_nt cdr3_aa
NA NA TRBJ2-2 TRBV6-6 15 TGTGCCAGCAGTCCATCTGGGCTATCGGGCGGGGAGCTGTTTTTT CASSPSGLSGGELFF
NA NA TRBJ2-4 TRBV5-1 12 TGCGCCAGCAGTTCAGAGGGTTACATTCAGTACTTC CASSSEGYIQYF
NA NA TRBJ2-7 TRBV5-1 14 TGCGCCAGCAGCTTGGACGCCGGGCCCTACGAGCAGTACTTC CASSLDAGPYEQYF
NA NA TRBJ1-3 TRBV10-3 17 TGTGCCATCAGGGTTGACAGGAGCGTCCACTCTGGAAACACCATATATTTT CAIRVDRSVHSGNTIYF
TRBD1 NA TRBJ1-1 TRBV2 14 TGTGCCAGCAGCCGACAGGGGGCTGACACTGAAGCTTTCTTT CASSRQGADTEAFF
NA once TRBJ1-5 TRBV7-9 13 TGTGCCAGCAGCCGGAGGTACAATCAGCCCCAGCATTTT CASSRRYNQPQHF
NA NA TRBJ1-5 TRBV27 14 TGTGCCAGCAGTTTGAACAAGGGCAATCAGCCCCAGCATTTT CASSLNKGNQPQHF
TRBD1 NA TRBJ2-1 TRBV7-9 16 TGTGCCAGCAGCTTATTCCGGACAGGGATTTTGGATGAGCAGTTCTTC CASSLFRTGILDEQFF
NA NA TRBJ1-5 TRBV28 15 TGTGCCAGCAGTGAAATGAGCGGTAGCAATCAGCCCCAGCATTTT CASSEMSGSNQPQHF
TRBD2 NA TRBJ2-7 TRBV7-8 14 TGTGCCAGCAGCTTAGCAGGACTAGAGGCCCGAGGATACTTC CASSLAGLEARGYF
NA NA TRBJ2-2 TRBV27 15 TGTGCCAGCAGTTTCGACAGACTAAACACCGGGGAGCTGTTTTTT CASSFDRLNTGELFF
NA once TRBJ2-3 TRBV2 15 TGTGCCAGCAGTGAAGCGGAAATAGAGGGGTATACGCAGTATTTT CASSEAEIEGYTQYF
NA once TRBJ2-7 TRBV18 14 TGTGCCAGCTCACCACCGGGACACTTCTACGAGCAGTACTTC CASSPPGHFYEQYF
TRBD1 NA TRBJ2-4 TRBV9 14 TGTGCCAGCAGCGTCCGGGACAGAACAAACATTCAGTACTTC CASSVRDRTNIQYF
TRBD1 NA TRBJ2-7 TRBV6-6 14 TGTGCCAGCAGTTACGGACAGGGGGGGTACGAGCAGTACTTC CASSYGQGGYEQYF
TRBD1 NA TRBJ1-2 TRBV6-1 15 TGTGCCAGCAGTGAAGCGGGACAGCCGGAATATGGCTACACCTTC CASSEAGQPEYGYTF
TRBD2 NA TRBJ2-5 TRBV29-1 15 TGCAGCGTTGCCGGGACTAGCGGGGCTCAAGAGACCCAGTACTTC CSVAGTSGAQETQYF
NA once TRBJ1-6 TRBV23-1 17 TGCGCCAGCAACCATCCCTCAGGAAGCTCCTATAATTCACCCCTCCACTTT CASNHPSGSSYNSPLHF
NA once TRBJ1-4 TRBV28 14 TGTGCCAGCAGTCTCGACCAGACTAATGAAAAACTGTTTTTT CASSLDQTNEKLFF
NA once TRBJ1-1 TRBV27 13 TGTGCCAGCAGTGGCAGGGTGAACACTGAAGCTTTCTTT CASSGRVNTEAFF
NA NA TRBJ2-1 TRBV30 11 TGTGCCTGGACATTGGGGCCGGCCCAGTTCTTC CAWTLGPAQFF
TRBD2 once TRBJ2-5 TRBV7-2 14 TGTGCCAGCAGCCCCGGGGGGGGGTCGGAGACCCAGTACTTC CASSPGGGSETQYF
NA NA TRBJ2-3 TRBV9 16 TGTGCCAGCAGCGCCTTGTGGCAGGGACCCACAGATACGCAGTATTTT CASSALWQGPTDTQYF
NA NA TRBJ2-7 TRBV18 13 TGTGCCAGCTCACCTGCAGGGCGCCACGAGCAGTACTTC CASSPAGRHEQYF